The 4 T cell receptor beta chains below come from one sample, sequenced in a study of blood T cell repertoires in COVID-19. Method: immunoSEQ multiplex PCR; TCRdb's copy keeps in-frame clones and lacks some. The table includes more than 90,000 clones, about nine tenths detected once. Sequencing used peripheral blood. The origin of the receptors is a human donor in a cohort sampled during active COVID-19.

The CDR3 sequence: CSASGTGSTNYGYTF. The CDR3 DNA reads as TGCAGTGCTAGTGGAACCGGGTCAACTAACTATGGCTACACCTTC. The chain joins TRBV20-1 to TRBJ1-2; D is unresolved. The germline V gene encodes CDR1 DFQATT and CDR2 SNEGSKA (reference sequence). V dropped 3 bases and J dropped 0 bases, with 14 bases sitting between them. The CDR3 has 15 residues.

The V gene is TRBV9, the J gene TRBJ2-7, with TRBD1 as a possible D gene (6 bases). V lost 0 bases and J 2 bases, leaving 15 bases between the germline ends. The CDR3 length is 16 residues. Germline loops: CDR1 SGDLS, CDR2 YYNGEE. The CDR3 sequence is CASSVGAGDHTYEQYF. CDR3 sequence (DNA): TGTGCCAGCAGCGTAGGTGCAGGGGACCACACCTACGAGCAGTACTTC.

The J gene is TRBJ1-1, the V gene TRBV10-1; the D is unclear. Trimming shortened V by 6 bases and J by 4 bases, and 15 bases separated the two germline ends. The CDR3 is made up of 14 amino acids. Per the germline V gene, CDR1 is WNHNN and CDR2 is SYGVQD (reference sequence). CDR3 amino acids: CASSFTGDGTEAFF. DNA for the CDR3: TGCGCCAGCAGCTTCACCGGAGACGGCACTGAAGCTTTCTTT.

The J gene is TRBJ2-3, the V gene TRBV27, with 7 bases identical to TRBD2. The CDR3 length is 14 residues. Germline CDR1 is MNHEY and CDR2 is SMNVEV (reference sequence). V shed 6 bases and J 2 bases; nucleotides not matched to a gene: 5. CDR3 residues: CASRKGRVTDTQYF. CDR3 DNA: TGTGCCAGCAGGAAGGGGAGGGTCACAGATACGCAGTATTTT.